The source of this T cell receptor (beta chain) is a study of human T cells and chemical hapten exposure. About the study: The study sensitized with 2% DPC on an approximately 2 cm by approximately 2 cm patch of upper inner arm skin.

This clonotype was seen repeatedly, ten times or more. TCRdb reprocessed the RACE reads via MiXCR and lists one record per CDR3 protein. In the table there are 25,000 to 35,000 distinct CDR3 sequences, 5.5% to 6.5% of which are singletons. Time point: patch test 3, about 24 weeks after DPC sensitization. Treatment reported: therapeutic diphenylcyclopropenone sensitization with weekly scalp DPC. This material consisted of whole blood, taken in connection with sensitization to the hapten diphenylcyclopropenone (DPC). The sequence was collected from a man in his thirties or forties with alopecia areata. Some clones in this sample may be carry-over from other donors' samples.

The CDR3 loop reads CSAQSGALETQYF. For the CDR3, the DNA is TGCAGTGCCCAGAGCGGCGCATTGGAGACCCAGTACTTC. The genes are TRBV20-1 and TRBJ2-5, with a tentative D call TRBD2 (5 bases). V was trimmed by 6 bases and J by 5 bases, leaving 16 bases between them. CDR3 length: 13 residues. Germline CDR1 DFQATT, CDR2 SNEGSKA (reference sequence).